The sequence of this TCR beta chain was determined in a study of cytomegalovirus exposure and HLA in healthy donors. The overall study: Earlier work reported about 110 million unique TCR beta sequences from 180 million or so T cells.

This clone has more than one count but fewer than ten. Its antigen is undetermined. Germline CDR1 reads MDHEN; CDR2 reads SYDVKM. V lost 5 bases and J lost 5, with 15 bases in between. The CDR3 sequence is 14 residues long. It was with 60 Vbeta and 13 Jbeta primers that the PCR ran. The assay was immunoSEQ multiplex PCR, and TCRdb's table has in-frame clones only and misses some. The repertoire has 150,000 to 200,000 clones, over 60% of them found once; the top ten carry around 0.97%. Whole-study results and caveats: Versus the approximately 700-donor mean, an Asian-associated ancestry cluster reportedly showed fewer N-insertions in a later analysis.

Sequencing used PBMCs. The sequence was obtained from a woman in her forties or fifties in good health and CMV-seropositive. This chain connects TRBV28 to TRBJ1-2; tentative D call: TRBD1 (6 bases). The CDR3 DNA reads TGTGCCAGCAGTCTACGGACAGTAGAATATGGCTACACCTTC. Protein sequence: CASSLRTVEYGYTF.